Listed here are 24 T cell receptor beta chains from one sample, sequenced in a study of OX40 agonist ivuxolimab in advanced cancers. Using immunoSEQ multiplex PCR, the repertoire was profiled, and TCRdb retains in-frame clones only, with some absent. There are some 62,000 clones in the sample; roughly 89% occur only once, and about 4.8% lies in the top ten. Sample: CD4+ or CD8+ T cells sorted from blood, taken in a trial of the OX40 agonist ivuxolimab. These receptor sequences come from an adult with an advanced solid tumor such as melanoma, head and neck, liver or kidney cancer.

The J gene is TRBJ1-1, the V gene TRBV20-1; the D gene is possibly TRBD1 (5 bases). The length of the CDR3 is 11 residues. Per the germline V gene, CDR1 is DFQATT and CDR2 is SNEGSKA (reference sequence). V lost 5 bases and J lost 5, with 9 bases in between. In DNA form, the CDR3 reads TGCAGTGCTCCTTGGGGGACTGAAGCTTTCTTT. This gives the protein CSAPWGTEAFF.

The V gene is TRBV28, the J gene TRBJ1-6; D not resolved. CDR1 and CDR2 from the germline V gene are MDHEN and SYDVKM. CDR3 length equals 15 residues. V lost 5 bases and J 0 bases, leaving 8 bases between the germline ends. This CDR3 reads CASSTGSSYNSPLHF. The CDR3 DNA reads TGTGCCAGCAGTACTGGGAGCTCCTATAATTCACCCCTCCACTTT.

The chain combines TRBV5-4 with TRBJ2-2, with 7 bases lining up with TRBD1. Germline V gives CDR1 SGHNT, CDR2 YYREEE (reference sequence). CDR3 length: 15 residues. V shed 0 bases, J shed 7 bases, and the junction held 6 bases outside the gene matches. CDR3 sequence: CASSLGGYRGGELFF. Written as DNA, the CDR3 is TGTGCCAGCAGCTTGGGAGGCTACAGGGGCGGGGAGCTGTTTTTT.

This clone came up once. V usage is TRBV5-6 and J usage is TRBJ2-1; no clear D gene. Trimming removed 4 bases at V and 5 bases at J, with 7 bases between. The CDR3 spans 12 residues. Germline assignment: CDR1 SGHDT and CDR2 YYEEEE. Written as DNA, the CDR3 is TGTGCCAGCAGCAAACCAAACAATGAGCAGTTCTTC. Its translation is CASSKPNNEQFF.

This clone has more than one count but fewer than ten. This chain connects TRBV28 to TRBJ2-1; 13 nucleotides match TRBD2. Germline assignment: CDR1 MDHEN and CDR2 SYDVKM. The V segment lost 6 bases and the J segment 7 bases; nucleotides outside the gene matches: 15. The CDR3 runs 18 residues. DNA for the CDR3: TGTGCCAGCAGGGGGACAGGCGGAACTAGCGGGAGGGTGAATGAGCAGTTCTTC. Its protein is CASRGTGGTSGRVNEQFF.

This clone was counted once. This chain joins TRBV2 and TRBJ2-4; D is unresolved. Germline V lookup: CDR1 SNHLY, CDR2 FYNNEI. Trimming removed 3 bases at V and 10 bases at J, with 7 bases between. The CDR3 loop spans 11 amino acids. The CDR3 loop is CASSDSQIQYF. The CDR3, as DNA: TGTGCCAGCAGTGATAGCCAGATTCAGTACTTC.

The rearrangement links TRBV28 to TRBJ1-1; D possibly corresponds to TRBD1 (5 bases). The CDR3 is 14 residues long. Trimming pared 5 bases from V and 1 base from J, leaving 11 bases between. Germline lookup yields CDR1 MDHEN and CDR2 SYDVKM. In nucleotides, the CDR3 is TGTGCCAGCAGTACGACAGTTACGAACACTGAAGCTTTCTTT. Its protein product is CASSTTVTNTEAFF. The full variable domain, completed using reference TRBV28 and TRBJ1-1, is DVKVTQSSRYLVKRTGEKVFLECVQDMDHENMFWYRQDPGLGLRLIYFSYDVKMKEKGDIPEGYSVSREKKERFSLILESASTNQTSMYLCASSTTVTNTEAFFGQGTRLTVV.

This CDR3 reads CATQGRYGYTF. The CDR3 nucleotides read TGTGCCACACAGGGGCGCTATGGCTACACCTTC. This sequence joins TRBV2 and TRBJ1-2; 7 nucleotides align to TRBD1. The length of the CDR3 is 11 residues. J gave up 4 bases and V 10 bases, and 3 bases lay outside the gene matches. CDR1 SNHLY and CDR2 FYNNEI come from the germline V gene.

The chain uses TRBV19 and TRBJ2-7, with a possible D match to TRBD1 (5 bases). Trimming removed 6 bases from V and 8 bases from J, with 17 bases in between. This CDR3 contains 13 residues. From germline, CDR1 is LNHDA and CDR2 SQIVND (reference sequence). The CDR3 bases are TGTGCCAGTAGCCCCCGCGCCGACAGAAAGCAGTACTTC. Translation: CASSPRADRKQYF. Full variable domain (outside the CDR3, taken from reference TRBV19 and TRBJ2-7): DGGITQSPKYLFRKEGQNVTLSCEQNLNHDAMYWYRQDPGQGLRLIYYSQIVNDFQKGDIAEGYSVSREKKESFPLTVTSAQKNPTAFYLCASSPRADRKQYFGPGTRLTVT.

V usage is TRBV30 and J usage is TRBJ1-1; 9 bases agree with TRBD1. The CDR3 contains 13 residues. V lost 7 bases and J lost 5; bases outside the gene matches: 8. The germline CDR1 and CDR2 sequences are GTSNPN and SVGIG (reference sequence). The CDR3 sequence is CAFVRDRATEAFF. CDR3 sequence (DNA): TGTGCCTTTGTCCGGGACAGGGCTACTGAAGCTTTCTTT. The full variable domain, completed using reference TRBV30 and TRBJ1-1, is SQTIHQWPATLVQPVGSPLSLECTVEGTSNPNLYWYRQAAGRGLQLLFYSVGIGQISSEVPQNLSASRPQDRQFILSSKKLLLSDSGFYLCAFVRDRATEAFFGQGTRLTVV.

The chain carries TRBV28 and TRBJ2-7, with D possibly being TRBD1 or TRBD2 (5 bases each). This CDR3 region has 14 residues. V shed 5 bases and J shed 8 bases, with 19 bases lying between them. Germline V gene sequence: CDR1 MDHEN, CDR2 SYDVKM. The CDR3 DNA reads TGTGCCAGCAGTCCCGGGACCCCCCAAGGCAAGCAGTACTTC. It codes for CASSPGTPQGKQYF.

This clone was seen just once. The rearrangement uses TRBV28 and TRBJ2-4, with 9 bases aligning to TRBD1. Losses at the gene ends were 3 bases for V and 8 bases for J; bases not matched to a gene: 8. Germline CDR1 and CDR2: MDHEN and SYDVKM. CDR3 length equals 15 residues. The CDR3 sequence is CASSFSRTGVYIQYF. The CDR3 nucleotides are TGTGCCAGCAGTTTTTCCCGGACAGGGGTATACATTCAGTACTTC. Complete variable domain (other parts from reference TRBV28 and TRBJ2-4): DVKVTQSSRYLVKRTGEKVFLECVQDMDHENMFWYRQDPGLGLRLIYFSYDVKMKEKGDIPEGYSVSREKKERFSLILESASTNQTSMYLCASSFSRTGVYIQYFGAGTRLSVL.

The genes are TRBV5-5 and TRBJ2-1; 12 positions match TRBD2. The CDR3 extends over 18 amino acids. Germline-derived CDR1 and CDR2 are SGHKS and YYEKEE (reference sequence). The V gene end was trimmed by 1 base and the J gene end by 1 base; junction bases not matched to a gene: 6. Here the CDR3 reads CASSLRTTSGSSYNEQFF. The CDR3 DNA reads as TGTGCCAGCAGCTTGCGGACGACTAGCGGGAGTTCCTACAATGAGCAGTTCTTC.

The chain is built from TRBV28 and TRBJ2-3; D not certain. The CDR3 contains 14 residues. V dropped 10 bases and J dropped 5 bases, with 19 bases sitting between them. Germline-derived CDR1 and CDR2 are MDHEN and SYDVKM. The CDR3 spells CATKASQRQDTQYF. The CDR3 region has the DNA TGTGCCACCAAGGCCTCCCAGCGACAAGATACGCAGTATTTT.

The CDR3 sequence is CAISRDVMTQYF. The CDR3 DNA sequence: TGTGCCATCAGTCGGGACGTTATGACCCAGTACTTC. The chain uses TRBV10-3 and TRBJ2-5; D is perhaps TRBD1 or TRBD2 (5 bases each). The germline V and J ends were trimmed by 5 bases and 7 bases, with 11 bases remaining between them. This CDR3 region has 12 residues. Germline V gene lookup returns CDR1 ENHRY and CDR2 SYGVKD.

This rearrangement joins TRBV5-4 to TRBJ2-7; TRBD2 agrees at 10 bases. V shed 1 base and J 5 bases; nucleotides not matched to a gene: 6. Germline V gene data show CDR1 as SGHNT and CDR2 as YYREEE (reference sequence). The CDR3 runs 15 residues. The CDR3 loop is CASSLSAGGLHEQYF. The CDR3 coding sequence is TGTGCCAGCAGCTTGTCAGCGGGAGGGCTCCACGAGCAGTACTTC.

The chain uses TRBV28 and TRBJ1-3; D is unclear. The CDR3 extends over 15 amino acids. Trimming removed 7 bases at V and 0 bases at J, with 13 bases between. Germline V gives CDR1 MDHEN, CDR2 SYDVKM. CDR3 sequence (DNA): TGTGCCAGCACCAGAGGCGGGGTCTCTGGAAACACCATATATTTT. As protein: CASTRGGVSGNTIYF.

The chain's CDR3 is CASSYGTGGSYEQYF. CDR3 nucleotides: TGTGCCAGCAGTTACGGGACAGGCGGCTCCTACGAGCAGTACTTC. This chain connects TRBV6-5 to TRBJ2-7, with 8 nucleotides matching TRBD1. The CDR3 spans 15 residues. V shed 2 bases and J 0 bases; nucleotides not matched to a gene: 3. Germline CDR1 is MNHEY and CDR2 is SVGAGI.

This clone was seen a single time. CDR3 coding DNA: TGTGCCACCAGCAGGAACAGGGGGCCTGGAAACACCATATATTTT. This codes for CATSRNRGPGNTIYF. The rearrangement joins TRBV15 to TRBJ1-3, with TRBD1 matching 9 bases. Trimming cost V 3 bases and J 2 bases; bases outside gene matches: 2. Germline V lookup: CDR1 LNHNV, CDR2 YYDKDF (reference sequence). The CDR3 extends over 15 amino acids.

The chain combines TRBV7-8 with TRBJ2-3, with TRBD2 as a possible D gene (5 bases). Germline loops: CDR1 SGHVS, CDR2 FQNEAQ. V was pared by 0 bases and J by 0 bases, with 7 bases between. The CDR3 covers 15 residues. The CDR3 DNA follows: TGTGCCAGCAGCTTAGCGAGGGCTAGCACAGATACGCAGTATTTT. This encodes CASSLARASTDTQYF.

This chain uses TRBV6-6 with TRBJ2-5; 8 bases match TRBD1. The germline gives CDR1 MNHNY, CDR2 SVGAGI (reference sequence). After removal of 3 bases from V and 7 bases from J, the junction contained 13 bases not matched to a gene. This CDR3 comprises 16 residues. The DNA of the CDR3 is TGTGCCAGCAGTTATTCAGGGGGCGCGGGCGGTGGGACCCAGTACTTC. It translates to CASSYSGGAGGGTQYF.

The chain recombines TRBV6-6 with TRBJ2-7; 7 positions match TRBD2. V shed 0 bases, J shed 0 bases, and the junction held 5 bases outside the gene matches. The CDR3 is 16 amino acids. The germline V gene encodes CDR1 MNHNY and CDR2 SVGAGI (reference sequence). CDR3 in amino acids: CASSYSKLAPSYEQYF. The DNA for the CDR3 is TGTGCCAGCAGTTACTCGAAACTAGCGCCCTCCTACGAGCAGTACTTC.

The V gene is TRBV5-3, the J gene TRBJ1-2; the D is unclear. TRBV5-3 is recorded as an ORF, its role being uncertain. The length of the CDR3 is 15 residues. V was pared by 0 bases and J by 4 bases, with 13 bases between. The CDR3 nucleotides are TGTGCCAGAAGCTTGGGGGAGGCTAAAACCTATGGCTACACCTTC. Its protein product is CARSLGEAKTYGYTF.

The chain uses TRBV28 and TRBJ2-5; D not certain. The germline V gene encodes CDR1 MDHEN and CDR2 SYDVKM. The CDR3 covers 15 residues. Trimming left V 4 bases short and J 7 bases short, with 19 bases between. DNA for the CDR3: TGTGCCAGCAGTTCCCATAGCAGGAGTCTAGTGACCCAGTACTTC. Protein sequence: CASSSHSRSLVTQYF. The full variable domain, with the rest looked up from reference TRBV28 and TRBJ2-5, is DVKVTQSSRYLVKRTGEKVFLECVQDMDHENMFWYRQDPGLGLRLIYFSYDVKMKEKGDIPEGYSVSREKKERFSLILESASTNQTSMYLCASSSHSRSLVTQYFGPGTRLLVL.